The rows below give T cell receptor beta chains drawn from one sample of a study of CD8 T cells in ankylosing spondylitis. TCRdb reanalysed the 5' RACE reads using MiXCR and keeps one entry per CDR3 protein. The sample consists of 200,000 to 250,000 distinct CDR3 sequences, about 17% of them appearing once. The specimen was blood, either unsorted or a sorted T cell fraction (not recorded which). These receptor sequences come from a male donor with ankylosing spondylitis. CDR3s include the opening cysteine and the closing phenylalanine or tryptophan. A D gene is named only where the DNA matches it firmly. Size is omitted from some rows. Given values are once, few, many or a class for expanded clones.

j_call	clone_size	d_call	v_call	cdr3_nt	cdr3_aa
TRBJ2-3	few	-	TRBV27	TGTGCCAGCAGTTTAGGGGAGGAGACAGATACGCAGTATTTT	CASSLGEETDTQYF
TRBJ1-1	-	TRBD1	TRBV9	TGTGCCAGCAGCGGAGGGGACAGGGTAGGAACTGAAGCTTTCTTT	CASSGGDRVGTEAFF
TRBJ2-2	few	-	TRBV5-6	TGTGCCAGCAGCTTGGATTACACCGGGGAGCTGTTTTTT	CASSLDYTGELFF
TRBJ1-1	-	-	TRBV30	TGTGCCTGGAGCGTGCGGGGGAACACTGAAGCTTTCTTT	CAWSVRGNTEAFF
TRBJ2-3	-	-	TRBV12-3/TRBV12-4	TGTGCCAGCAGTTTTGAGACAGGTACTACAGATACGCAGTATTTT	CASSFETGTTDTQYF
TRBJ2-1	few	TRBD1	TRBV19	TGTGCCAGTAGTAGCCCCGGGACAGCGCAGTCCTACAATGAGCAGTTCTTC	CASSSPGTAQSYNEQFF
TRBJ2-1	-	-	TRBV20-1	TGCAGTGCTAGAGGTATCAATGACCAGTATTTCGTTGAGCAGTTCTTC	CSARGINDQYFVEQFF
TRBJ2-1	few	-	TRBV30	TGTGCCGTCGATGAGGATGAGCAGTTCTTC	CAVDEDEQFF
TRBJ2-1	few	-	TRBV20-1	TGCAGTGCCCCCCCGGACGGAGCCTCACCCCCGAGCTCCTACAATGAGCAGTTCTTC	CSAPPDGASPPSSYNEQFF
TRBJ2-1	many	-	TRBV12-3/TRBV12-4	TGTGCCAGCAGTTTTGGGGTTGGAGGCGAGCAGTTCTTC	CASSFGVGGEQFF
TRBJ2-3	few	-	TRBV2	TGTGCCAGCAGTGAAGTGGGCAGTCCGACACATACCTCTAGCACAGATACGCAGTATTTT	CASSEVGSPTHTSSTDTQYF
TRBJ1-2	few	-	TRBV4-1	TGCGCCAGCAGCCAAGATCAGGTGGACAGTCTCGATTATGGCTACACCTTC	CASSQDQVDSLDYGYTF
TRBJ2-1	-	TRBD2	TRBV20-1	TGCTGTGCTAGAGATCTCCAGACTAGCGGCTGGAATGAGCAGTTCTTC	CCARDLQTSGWNEQFF
TRBJ2-7	-	-	TRBV20-1	TGCAGTGCGGGGACTCGGGACGAGCAGTACTTC	CSAGTRDEQYF
TRBJ2-7	few	-	TRBV29-1	TGCAGCGTTGACGGGCAGGGAGACTACGAGCAGTACTTC	CSVDGQGDYEQYF
TRBJ2-7	few	-	TRBV28	TGTGCCAGCAGTCCAGAGACAGCCACCTCCTACGAGCAGTACTTC	CASSPETATSYEQYF
TRBJ1-1	-	-	TRBV3-1	TGTGCCAGCAGCCCCTCTTGGAACACTGAAGCTTTCTTT	CASSPSWNTEAFF
TRBJ2-5	-	-	TRBV30	TGTGCCTGGAGTGAACTAGAAGAGACCCAGTACTTC	CAWSELEETQYF
TRBJ2-2	-	-	TRBV28	TGTGCCAGCGGGACGGTCACCGGGGAGCTGTTTTTT	CASGTVTGELFF